These 20 T cell receptor beta chains came from one sample sequenced in a study of blood T cells in healthy people across ages. Combining a sample-barcoded 5' primer with a J-beta primer mix, a second PCR ran for roughly 7 to 12 cycles. TCRdb analysed the 5' RACE reads with MiXCR anew, one entry per CDR3 protein. Of hundreds of thousands of distinct CDR3 sequences listed, about half are singletons. Sequenced: blood. The receptors come from a woman aged 60-70 years in good health.

The gene calls are TRBV28 and TRBJ2-5; the match to TRBD1 covers 7 bases. V shed 4 bases and J 5 bases; nucleotides not matched to a gene: 7. There are 14 residues in the CDR3. Germline lookup yields CDR1 MDHEN and CDR2 SYDVKM. The CDR3 loop reads CASSSSQGRETQYF. The CDR3 DNA sequence: TGTGCCAGCAGTTCATCACAGGGGCGGGAGACCCAGTACTTC.

This clonotype has only a few counts. The rearrangement links TRBV6-6 to TRBJ2-7; 7 bases match TRBD1. CDR3 size: 14 residues. Germline trimming cut 6 bases from V and 2 bases from J; bases unmatched to any gene: 7. Germline V gives CDR1 MNHNY, CDR2 SVGAGI (reference sequence). CDR3 loop: CASSPGGKAYEQYF. The CDR3 DNA follows: TGTGCCAGCAGCCCAGGGGGAAAAGCCTACGAGCAGTACTTC.

The V call is TRBV10-3, the J call TRBJ2-5, with a weak D call TRBD2 (7 bases). V was cut by 10 bases and J by 11 bases, with 26 bases left in between. In germline, CDR1 is ENHRY, CDR2 SYGVKD. This CDR3 has 14 amino acids. The CDR3: CATSPGGGDNEQYF. CDR3 DNA: TGTGCCACCTCCCCCGGGGGAGGGGACAATGAGCAGTACTTC.

The rearrangement joins TRBV7-9 to TRBJ1-5; D is ambiguous. CDR3 length: 13 amino acids. The V gene's germline CDR1 is SEHNR and CDR2 FQNEAQ (reference sequence). Deletions cut 8 bases from V and 0 bases from J, with 8 bases between. CDR3 loop: CASAVDSNQPQHF. The CDR3 DNA reads as TGTGCCAGCGCAGTTGATAGCAATCAGCCCCAGCATTTT.

This sequence joins TRBV20-1 and TRBJ2-1; D gene unclear. This CDR3 is 16 amino acids long. CDR1 DFQATT and CDR2 SNEGSKA come from the germline V gene (reference sequence). V was clipped by 4 bases and J by 0 bases, with 16 bases between them. CDR3 sequence reads: CSATSDDGSSYNEQFF. The CDR3 DNA reads TGCAGTGCTACTTCAGACGACGGAAGCTCCTACAATGAGCAGTTCTTC.

This clonotype was picked up one time. A single base separates this from a much larger clone, so it may be a read error. The chain joins TRBV6-1 to TRBJ2-4; D call uncertain. The CDR3 is made up of 10 amino acids. Germline V gene lookup returns CDR1 MNHNS and CDR2 SASEGT. The DNA of the CDR3 is TGTGCCGGCAGTGTGAACATTCAGTACTTC. Its protein is CAGSVNIQYF.

The rearrangement links TRBV28 to TRBJ1-2; D is unresolved. This CDR3 comprises 15 residues. V lost 3 bases and J lost 0, with 11 bases in between. Germline lookup yields CDR1 MDHEN and CDR2 SYDVKM. The CDR3 DNA reads TGTGCCAGCAGTTTGTTGGGATCAGCTAACTATGGCTACACCTTC. It codes for CASSLLGSANYGYTF.

The CDR3 spells CASSAVPGLDAGELFF. Written as DNA, the CDR3 is TGTGCCAGCAGTGCCGTCCCGGGACTAGATGCCGGGGAGCTGTTTTTT. The chain joins TRBV6-1 to TRBJ2-2; 8 bases fit TRBD2. This CDR3 spans 16 amino acids. V dropped 4 bases and J dropped 6; count of bases not matched to a gene: 10. Germline V lookup: CDR1 MNHNS, CDR2 SASEGT.

In this sample, this clonotype turned up a few times. The V and J genes are TRBV24-1 and TRBJ2-7, with 7 positions matching TRBD1. Germline CDR1 and CDR2: KGHDR and SFDVKD. The CDR3 contains 14 residues. With V trimmed by 3 bases and J by 7 bases, 8 bases remained unmatched. The CDR3 DNA reads TGTGCCACCAGTGATCTCGGGACAGCGAATGAGCAGTACTTC. This sequence encodes CATSDLGTANEQYF.

The V gene is TRBV7-9, the J gene TRBJ1-4; 9 bases match TRBD1. J gave up 7 bases and V 5 bases, and 5 bases lay outside the gene matches. Germline V gives CDR1 SEHNR, CDR2 FQNEAQ (reference sequence). The CDR3 has 14 amino acids. The CDR3 reads CASSLGQGFEKLFF. CDR3 DNA sequence: TGTGCCAGCAGCCTCGGACAGGGGTTTGAAAAACTGTTTTTT.

V gene TRBV19 combines with J gene TRBJ2-2, with 8 nucleotides matching TRBD1. Germline V gene lookup returns CDR1 LNHDA and CDR2 SQIVND (reference sequence). The CDR3 covers 17 residues. Trimming at V came to 7 bases and at J to 6 bases, leaving 16 bases not matched to a gene. CDR3 sequence: CASTHLTTGALAGELFF. The CDR3 DNA follows: TGTGCCAGTACCCACCTTACGACAGGGGCTTTAGCCGGGGAGCTGTTTTTT.

V gene TRBV27 combines with J gene TRBJ1-1; D not certain. Between the trimmed V and J ends, which lost 9 bases and 0 bases, there was a span of 8 bases. CDR1 is MNHEY, CDR2 SMNVEV, per germline (reference sequence). CDR3 length: 12 residues. CDR3 sequence (DNA): TGTGCCAGTGGCCGGATGAACACTGAAGCTTTCTTT. Translation: CASGRMNTEAFF.

The chain carries TRBV20-1 and TRBJ2-1, with a tentative D call TRBD2 (5 bases). The ends were cut back, 3 bases at V and 4 bases at J, with 19 bases in the middle. The CDR3 is 16 residues long. The V gene's germline CDR1 is DFQATT and CDR2 SNEGSKA (reference sequence). CDR3 bases: TGCAGTGCTAGTTCCGAGGGCGGCAGGAGATACAATGAGCAGTTCTTC. Translated: CSASSEGGRRYNEQFF.

In regard to this clonotype: The junction departs from germline at one end; a sequencing error may be responsible. The chain employs TRBV5-1 and TRBJ2-1, with 11 bases lining up with TRBD2. CDR1 SGHRS and CDR2 YFSETQ come from the germline V gene. The CDR3 runs 16 residues. The CDR3 here is CASSPELAGVTIELFF. DNA of the CDR3: TGCGCCAGCAGCCCGGAACTAGCGGGAGTAACAATTGAGCTGTTCTTC.

This clonotype has just a few counts. The J gene is TRBJ2-4, the V gene TRBV12-3 or TRBV12-4; D is uncertain. The DNA matches TRBJ2-7 better at its end, which makes the J call doubtful. The CDR3 runs 13 residues. The DNA for the CDR3 is TGTGCCAGCAGTTTAAGGGATACCTACGAGCAGTACTTC. Encoded protein: CASSLRDTYEQYF.

A few counts support this clonotype. The chain links TRBV4-2 to TRBJ2-7, with D maybe TRBD2 (7 bases). Germline V CDR1 and CDR2: LGHNA, YNFKEQ. The ends were cut back, 1 base at V and 2 bases at J, with 9 bases in the middle. This CDR3 comprises 14 residues. DNA for the CDR3: TGTGCCAGCAGCCAAGGCGGGGGCGCCTACGAGCAGTACTTC. Its translation: CASSQGGGAYEQYF.

This clonotype was detected ten times or more. The CDR3 reads CASSPGQGLIEQYF. DNA of the CDR3: TGTGCCAGCAGCCCGGGACAGGGCTTAATCGAGCAGTACTTC. The chain uses TRBV12-3 or TRBV12-4 and TRBJ2-5; TRBD1 matches 9 bases. The J call may be faulty, since TRBJ2-7 better matches the DNA end. This CDR3 is 14 amino acids long.

The chain uses TRBV30 and TRBJ2-3; 11 bases are shared with TRBD2. The CDR3 loop spans 14 amino acids. Trimming cost V 3 bases and J 4 bases; bases outside gene matches: 3. Germline loops: CDR1 GTSNPN, CDR2 SVGIG (reference sequence). CDR3: CAWRASGRSDTQYF. The CDR3 coding sequence is TGTGCCTGGAGAGCTAGCGGGAGGTCAGATACGCAGTATTTT. The full variable domain, in which reference TRBV30 and TRBJ2-3 provide the parts outside the CDR3, is SQTIHQWPATLVQPVGSPLSLECTVEGTSNPNLYWYRQAAGRGLQLLFYSVGIGQISSEVPQNLSASRPQDRQFILSSKKLLLSDSGFYLCAWRASGRSDTQYFGPGTRLTVL.

The sample holds a few counts of this clonotype. This chain joins TRBV29-1 and TRBJ2-4; D is perhaps TRBD2 (6 bases). The closer fit of TRBJ2-7 to the DNA end suggests the J call may be wrong. Germline-derived CDR1 and CDR2 are SQVTM and ANQGSEA. This CDR3 comprises 13 residues. CDR3 protein: CSVAREDTYEQYF. The CDR3 bases are TGCAGCGTTGCCAGGGAGGATACCTACGAGCAGTACTTC.

This chain uses TRBV6-2 or TRBV6-3 with TRBJ2-1; unclear D gene. In germline, CDR1 is MNHEY, CDR2 SVGEGT. Trimming took 0 bases from V and 2 from J, leaving 11 bases between them. This CDR3 has 16 amino acids. CDR3 DNA sequence: TGTGCCAGCAGTTACTCGAGTGACAACCCCTACAATGAGCAGTTCTTC. This gives the protein CASSYSSDNPYNEQFF.